This T cell receptor beta chain was sequenced in a study of Ad26.COV2.S vaccination and SARS-CoV-2 variants. Study-wide background: A participant enrolled in the COV1001 Ad26.COV2.S trial arm provided the sample. In the study, Ad26.COV2.S was injected intramuscularly once, or twice 56 days apart. Study results and limitations: The placebo group had lower spike-specific TCR breadth than the vaccine recipients did. Researchers cautioned that TCR breadth and depth analyses may have underestimated total T cell responses.

Per the germline V gene, CDR1 is KGHSH and CDR2 is LQKENI. The germline V and J ends were trimmed by 2 bases and 3 bases, with 14 bases remaining between them. The CDR3 consists of 15 residues. Assay: immunoSEQ multiplex PCR; the TCRdb copy retains only in-frame clones and omits some. The table includes about 680,000 clones, roughly nine tenths detected once. The sample holds one count of this clone. Antigen unknown. The treatment was: 15 to 20 received Ad26.COV2.S at low or high dose, single or two shots; a few received placebo; per-sample allocation not given. All samples were drawn on day 63, counting from the first vaccine or placebo injection.

This chain connects TRBV18 to TRBJ2-7; no definite D call. Sequences were derived from peripheral blood, sampled in a trial of Ad26.COV2.S vaccine versus placebo. The sequence derives from a person between 18 and 60 years old who received the Ad26.COV2.S COVID-19 vaccine or a placebo. CDR3: CASSPAEGLDYEQYF. CDR3 in DNA: TGTGCCAGCTCACCAGCTGAAGGTTTGGACTACGAGCAGTACTTC.